Below, 27 T cell receptor beta chains from the same sample are listed, as sequenced in a study of blood T cell repertoires in COVID-19. Sequencing used immunoSEQ multiplex PCR; TCRdb keeps in-frame clones, though not all of them. The sample has 200,000 to 250,000 clones, around nine tenths seen once. Material for sequencing was peripheral blood. These receptors came from a woman aged 35 to 49 with acute or convalescent COVID-19.

This clone was counted between two and nine times. DNA of the CDR3: TGTGCCAGCAGCGAACGACAGGGGGGGACCACCGGGGAGCTGTTTTTT. This sequence encodes CASSERQGGTTGELFF. This rearrangement joins TRBV7-3 to TRBJ2-2, with TRBD1 matching over 9 bases. V shed 5 bases, J shed 4 bases, and the junction held 8 bases outside the gene matches. The CDR3 has 16 residues. Germline V gene sequence: CDR1 SGHTA, CDR2 FQGTGA.

The chain links TRBV2 to TRBJ1-2; D is ambiguous. The CDR3 is made up of 14 amino acids. The V end was cut by 3 bases, the J end by 0 bases, with 8 bases between. Germline V lookup: CDR1 SNHLY, CDR2 FYNNEI. This CDR3 reads CASSETPANYGYTF. The CDR3 DNA reads as TGTGCCAGCAGTGAGACACCAGCTAACTATGGCTACACCTTC.

The chain recombines TRBV15 with TRBJ1-3; 8 nucleotides align to TRBD1. Trimming cost V 5 bases and J 3 bases; bases outside gene matches: 6. The germline gives CDR1 LNHNV, CDR2 YYDKDF (reference sequence). This CDR3 is built from 15 residues. CDR3 protein: CATSGRQGSGNTIYF. The CDR3 DNA sequence: TGTGCCACCAGCGGCAGACAGGGGAGTGGAAACACCATATATTTT.

This rearrangement joins TRBV19 to TRBJ1-2; 8 nucleotides match TRBD1. The CDR3 spans 13 residues. V shed 4 bases and J 14 bases; nucleotides not matched to a gene: 12. From germline, CDR1 is LNHDA and CDR2 SQIVND (reference sequence). This CDR3 is CASSTWDRPPQTF. CDR3 in DNA: TGTGCCAGTAGTACCTGGGACAGGCCCCCTCAGACCTTC.

This chain joins TRBV18 and TRBJ1-3; 10 bases are shared with TRBD1. V trimming: 5 bases; J trimming: 4 bases; junction bases outside the gene matches: 14. Germline V gives CDR1 KGHSH, CDR2 LQKENI. CDR3 size: 18 residues. The CDR3, as DNA: TGTGCCAGCTCAACACACCGGGACAGGGGTTTGGGGGGAAACACCATATATTTT. Protein sequence: CASSTHRDRGLGGNTIYF. The full variable domain, in which reference TRBV18 and TRBJ1-3 provide the parts outside the CDR3, is NAGVMQNPRHLVRRRGQEARLRCSPMKGHSHVYWYRQLPEEGLKFMVYLQKENIIDESGMPKERFSAEFPKEGPSILRIQQVVRGDSAAYFCASSTHRDRGLGGNTIYFGEGSWLTVV.

The rearrangement uses TRBV5-1 and TRBJ1-1, with a tentative D call TRBD1 (6 bases). This CDR3 has 16 residues. Per germline, CDR1 SGHRS and CDR2 YFSETQ. V shed 7 bases and J shed 0 bases, with 19 bases lying between them. This CDR3 is CASRTGTPTLNTEAFF. Here the CDR3 DNA reads TGCGCCAGCCGCACAGGGACACCTACGTTGAACACTGAAGCTTTCTTT.

The chain carries TRBV7-2 and TRBJ1-1, with no clear D. This CDR3 has 14 residues. The V gene's germline CDR1 is SGHTA and CDR2 FQGNSA. V was trimmed by 2 bases and J by 8 bases, leaving 15 bases between them. The CDR3 nucleotides read TGTGCCAGCAGCTTACTCCCAGTGACGGGAGAAGCTTTCTTT. It yields the protein CASSLLPVTGEAFF.

The CDR3 protein is CASSPQGQETQYF. In nucleotides, the CDR3 is TGTGCCAGCAGTCCACAGGGGCAAGAGACCCAGTACTTC. This chain links TRBV28 with TRBJ2-5, with TRBD1 identical over 7 bases. V shed 5 bases, J shed 2 bases, and the junction held 2 bases outside the gene matches. Germline assignment: CDR1 MDHEN and CDR2 SYDVKM. The CDR3 has 13 amino acids.

V and J are TRBV2 and TRBJ1-2; the D is unclear. CDR3 size: 13 residues. CDR1 SNHLY and CDR2 FYNNEI come from the germline V gene. V lost 5 bases and J 4 bases, leaving 11 bases between the germline ends. CDR3: CASSSIRGYGYTF. The CDR3 nucleotides read TGTGCCAGCAGTAGTATACGGGGCTATGGCTACACCTTC. Looking up the rest from reference TRBV2 and TRBJ1-2 gives the full variable domain: EPEVTQTPSHQVTQMGQEVILRCVPISNHLYFYWYRQILGQKVEFLVSFYNNEISEKSEIFDDQFSVERPDGSNFTLKIRSTKLEDSAMYFCASSSIRGYGYTFGSGTRLTVV.

The rearrangement uses TRBV29-1 and TRBJ1-2, with 9 nucleotides matching TRBD1. Trimming took 5 bases from V and 6 from J; bases not matched to a gene: 4. CDR1 is SQVTM and CDR2 is ANQGSEA in the germline V gene. The CDR3 is 12 amino acids. CDR3 residues: CSVWDREHGYTF. CDR3 nucleotide sequence: TGCAGCGTTTGGGACAGGGAGCATGGCTACACCTTC.

The rearrangement joins TRBV11-2 to TRBJ1-1, with 8 bases identical to TRBD1. With V trimmed by 4 bases and J by 5 bases, 9 bases remained unmatched. Germline assignment: CDR1 SGHAT and CDR2 FQNNGV. This CDR3 is built from 15 residues. The CDR3: CASSSPDRGKTEAFF. The CDR3 nucleotides read TGTGCCAGCAGCTCCCCAGACAGGGGCAAGACTGAAGCTTTCTTT.

The CDR3 nucleotides read TGTGCCAGCAGGACGACAGGGGGCGATGAAAAACTGTTTTTT. It specifies CASRTTGGDEKLFF. V is TRBV2 and J is TRBJ1-4; 10 bases are shared with TRBD1. The germline V gene encodes CDR1 SNHLY and CDR2 FYNNEI. CDR3 length: 14 amino acids. V lost 6 bases, J lost 6 bases, and 4 bases stayed unmatched.

Concerning this clone itself: The sample contains more than one DNA sequence encoding this CDR3. The chain joins TRBV19 to TRBJ1-2; 9 nucleotides match TRBD1. The CDR3 is 13 amino acids. Germline V CDR1 and CDR2: LNHDA, SQIVND (reference sequence). V dropped 9 bases and J dropped 3; count of bases not matched to a gene: 5. The CDR3 loop reads CASGQGLYYGYTF. As DNA, the CDR3 is TGTGCCAGCGGACAGGGGTTATACTATGGCTACACCTTC.

The CDR3 protein is CASSLPVLGVYTDTQYF. The CDR3, as DNA: TGTGCCAGCAGCTTGCCCGTACTAGGTGTCTACACAGATACGCAGTATTTT. V usage is TRBV5-4 and J usage is TRBJ2-3, with a possible D match to TRBD2 (5 bases). Germline loops: CDR1 SGHNT, CDR2 YYREEE (reference sequence). The length of the CDR3 is 17 residues. Deletions cut 1 base from V and 2 bases from J, with 17 bases between.

The V gene is TRBV6-6, the J gene TRBJ1-1, with D hard to call. Between the trimmed V and J ends, which lost 4 bases and 0 bases, there was a span of 12 bases. The CDR3 length is 15 residues. CDR1 and CDR2 (germline): MNHNY, SVGAGI (reference sequence). Written as DNA, the CDR3 is TGTGCCAGCAGTTCGCACGTGAGGGTGAACACTGAAGCTTTCTTT. Amino acid sequence: CASSSHVRVNTEAFF.

V gene TRBV2 combines with J gene TRBJ2-5, with 8 bases matching TRBD1. Germline values: CDR1 SNHLY, CDR2 FYNNEI. J was trimmed by 5 bases and V by 4 bases; bases with no gene match: 9. This CDR3 comprises 15 residues. The CDR3 here is CASSVASGGWETQYF. The CDR3, as DNA: TGTGCCAGCAGTGTGGCTTCAGGGGGCTGGGAGACCCAGTACTTC.

On this clone itself: Other nucleotide sequences in the sample specify the same CDR3. The gene calls are TRBV19 and TRBJ1-4, with D possibly being TRBD1 (5 bases). The CDR3 has 13 residues. Trimming removed 8 bases from V and 2 bases from J, with 9 bases in between. CDR1 and CDR2 (germline): LNHDA, SQIVND (reference sequence). This chain's CDR3 is CASSGRTNEKLFF. CDR3 sequence (DNA): TGTGCCAGTTCAGGGAGGACTAATGAAAAACTGTTTTTT.

This chain links TRBV6-1 with TRBJ1-5; tentatively, D is TRBD1 (5 bases). V gave up 0 bases and J gave up 4 bases, with 13 bases separating them. CDR3 length: 16 residues. CDR1 MNHNS and CDR2 SASEGT come from the germline V gene. The CDR3 loop reads CASSEALGGLNQPQHF. The CDR3 DNA reads as TGTGCCAGCAGTGAAGCGCTTGGGGGGTTGAATCAGCCCCAGCATTTT.

This chain uses TRBV6-4 with TRBJ1-5, with D possibly being TRBD1 (5 bases). The CDR3 runs to 14 residues. Germline loops: CDR1 MRHNA, CDR2 SNTAGT. V lost 8 bases to trimming and J lost 6 bases, with 17 bases between them. As DNA, the CDR3 is TGTGCCAGCCGAAAAGATCAGGGATCTCAGCCCCAGCATTTT. It translates to CASRKDQGSQPQHF.

The rearrangement uses TRBV29-1 and TRBJ1-2; D gene ambiguous. In germline, CDR1 is SQVTM, CDR2 ANQGSEA. CDR3 size: 12 residues. Trimming pared 3 bases from V and 1 base from J, leaving 6 bases between. The CDR3 protein is CSVEEINYGYTF. CDR3 bases: TGCAGCGTTGAGGAGATTAACTATGGCTACACCTTC.

The chain combines TRBV7-6 with TRBJ2-1, with a possible D match to TRBD2 (6 bases). This CDR3 is built from 15 residues. Germline V gives CDR1 SGHVS, CDR2 FNYEAQ. The V end lost 5 bases, the J end lost 2 bases, and 13 bases lay between the germline ends. The CDR3 is CASSPAAGTYNEQFF. CDR3 nucleotide sequence: TGTGCCAGCAGCCCTGCTGCGGGGACCTACAATGAGCAGTTCTTC.

This sequence joins TRBV21-1 and TRBJ1-1. TRBV21-1 is a listed pseudogene. The CDR3 is 10 residues long. The DNA for the CDR3 is TGTGCCAGCAACCCTCGGGGGGCTTTCTTT. Its protein is CASNPRGAFF.

The chain links TRBV3-1 (or the pseudogene TRBV3-2) to TRBJ2-1; D perhaps matches TRBD2 (6 bases). V was clipped by 3 bases and J by 6 bases, with 9 bases between them. Germline V gene lookup returns CDR1 LGHDT and CDR2 YNNKEL (reference sequence). The CDR3 extends over 13 amino acids. The CDR3 loop reads CASSQLEGNEQFF. The CDR3 DNA follows: TGTGCCAGCAGCCAGCTGGAGGGCAATGAGCAGTTCTTC.

This sequence joins TRBV19 and TRBJ1-2; 8 bases are a match to TRBD1. J gave up 1 base and V 7 bases, and 5 bases lay outside the gene matches. In germline, CDR1 is LNHDA, CDR2 SQIVND (reference sequence). The length of the CDR3 is 14 residues. The CDR3: CASTKTGVNYGYTF. DNA of the CDR3: TGTGCCAGTACCAAGACAGGGGTTAACTATGGCTACACCTTC.

This clone was picked up one time. This rearrangement joins TRBV2 to TRBJ1-5, with TRBD1 matching 9 bases. The germline V gene encodes CDR1 SNHLY and CDR2 FYNNEI. J lost 5 bases, V lost 7 bases, and 3 bases had no gene match. The CDR3 has 13 residues. CDR3: CASKRDRDQPQHF. The CDR3 region has the DNA TGTGCCAGCAAACGGGACAGGGATCAGCCCCAGCATTTT. The entire variable domain, with the rest obtained from reference TRBV2 and TRBJ1-5, is as follows: EPEVTQTPSHQVTQMGQEVILRCVPISNHLYFYWYRQILGQKVEFLVSFYNNEISEKSEIFDDQFSVERPDGSNFTLKIRSTKLEDSAMYFCASKRDRDQPQHFGDGTRLSIL.

The chain has TRBV7-6 and TRBJ1-1; no definite D call. This CDR3 spans 13 amino acids. Trimming took 8 bases from V and 1 from J, leaving 11 bases between them. Germline CDR1 reads SGHVS; CDR2 reads FNYEAQ. The CDR3 nucleotides are TGTGCCAGCTGTCAGCAGGAGAACACTGAAGCTTTCTTT. This gives the protein CASCQQENTEAFF.

This clone appeared a few times. CDR3 amino acids: CASRTGQGYGYTF. Written as DNA, the CDR3 is TGTGCCAGCAGGACGGGACAGGGCTATGGCTACACCTTC. The chain carries TRBV12-3 or TRBV12-4 and TRBJ1-2, with 9 positions matching TRBD1. V lost 6 bases, J lost 4 bases, and 3 bases stayed unmatched. The CDR3 is 13 residues long.